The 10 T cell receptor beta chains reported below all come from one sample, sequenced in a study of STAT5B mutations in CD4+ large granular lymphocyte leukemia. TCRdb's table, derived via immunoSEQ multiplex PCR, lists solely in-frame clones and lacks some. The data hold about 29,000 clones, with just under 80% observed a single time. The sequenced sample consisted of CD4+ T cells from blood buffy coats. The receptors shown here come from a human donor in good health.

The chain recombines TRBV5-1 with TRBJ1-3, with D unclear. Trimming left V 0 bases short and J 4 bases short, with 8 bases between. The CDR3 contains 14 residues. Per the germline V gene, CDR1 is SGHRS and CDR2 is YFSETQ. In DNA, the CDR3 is TGCGCCAGCAGCTTGGAGTCAGCGGGAAACACCATATATTTT. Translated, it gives CASSLESAGNTIYF.

CDR3 in DNA: TGTGCCAGCAGCAAGACTAGCCAAGAGACCCAGTACTTC. Protein: CASSKTSQETQYF. The V gene is TRBV7-9, the J gene TRBJ2-5; D perhaps matches TRBD2 (6 bases). The germline V and J ends were trimmed by 5 bases and 1 base, with 8 bases remaining between them. The germline CDR1 and CDR2 sequences are SEHNR and FQNEAQ (reference sequence). The CDR3 runs to 13 residues.

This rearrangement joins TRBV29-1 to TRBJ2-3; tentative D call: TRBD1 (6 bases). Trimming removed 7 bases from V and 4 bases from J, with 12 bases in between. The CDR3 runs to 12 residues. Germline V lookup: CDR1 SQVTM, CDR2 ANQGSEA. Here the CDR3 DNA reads TGCAGCGCCCCGAAGGGGGCAGATACGCAGTATTTT. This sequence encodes CSAPKGADTQYF.

The CDR3 spells CASGIPNSAGGQDTQYF. CDR3 in DNA: TGCGCCAGCGGGATCCCCAACTCAGCGGGGGGGCAAGATACGCAGTATTTT. V and J are TRBV5-1 and TRBJ2-3, with TRBD2 identical over 10 bases. Germline V gene lookup returns CDR1 SGHRS and CDR2 YFSETQ. The CDR3 runs 17 residues. The junction had 16 bases not matched to a gene; V was cut back by 7 bases and J by 5 bases.

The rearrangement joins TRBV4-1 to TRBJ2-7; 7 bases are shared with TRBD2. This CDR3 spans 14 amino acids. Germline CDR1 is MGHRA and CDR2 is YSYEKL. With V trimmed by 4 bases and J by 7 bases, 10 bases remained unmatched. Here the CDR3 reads CASSLRGGSGEQYF. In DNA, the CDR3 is TGCGCCAGCAGCCTTCGGGGAGGGTCGGGAGAGCAGTACTTC.

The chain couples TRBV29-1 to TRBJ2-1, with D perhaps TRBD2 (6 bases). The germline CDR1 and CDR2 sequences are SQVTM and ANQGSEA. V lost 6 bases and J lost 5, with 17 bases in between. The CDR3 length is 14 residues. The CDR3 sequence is CSVRGGMGDNEQFF. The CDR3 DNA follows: TGCAGCGTGCGGGGCGGGATGGGGGACAATGAGCAGTTCTTC.

CDR3 protein: CASSLASGSLLEAFF. In DNA form, the CDR3 reads TGCGCCAGCAGCTTGGCCAGCGGCAGCCTGTTGGAAGCTTTCTTT. The gene calls are TRBV5-1 and TRBJ1-1, with D hard to call. Germline CDR1 reads SGHRS; CDR2 reads YFSETQ. V lost 0 bases to trimming and J lost 8 bases, with 17 bases between them. This CDR3 region has 15 residues.

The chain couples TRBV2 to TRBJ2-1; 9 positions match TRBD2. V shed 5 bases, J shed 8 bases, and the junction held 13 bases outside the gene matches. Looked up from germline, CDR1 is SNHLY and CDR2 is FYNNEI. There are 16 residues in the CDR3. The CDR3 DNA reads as TGTGCCAGCAGTCGTGTGGGGGGTCTAGCGGGGTATGAGCAGTTCTTC. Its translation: CASSRVGGLAGYEQFF. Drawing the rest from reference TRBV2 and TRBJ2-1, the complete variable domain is EPEVTQTPSHQVTQMGQEVILRCVPISNHLYFYWYRQILGQKVEFLVSFYNNEISEKSEIFDDQFSVERPDGSNFTLKIRSTKLEDSAMYFCASSRVGGLAGYEQFFGPGTRLTVL.

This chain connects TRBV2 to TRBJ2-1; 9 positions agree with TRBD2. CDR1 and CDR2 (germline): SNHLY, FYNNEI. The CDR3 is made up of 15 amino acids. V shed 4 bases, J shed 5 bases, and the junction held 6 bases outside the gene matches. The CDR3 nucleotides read TGTGCCAGCAGTGTTAGCGGGAGACCCGACAATGAGCAGTTCTTC. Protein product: CASSVSGRPDNEQFF.

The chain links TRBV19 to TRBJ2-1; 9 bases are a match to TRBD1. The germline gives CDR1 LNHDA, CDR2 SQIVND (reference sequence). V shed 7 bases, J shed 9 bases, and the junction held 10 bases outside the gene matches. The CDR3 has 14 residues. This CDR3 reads CASTAGQGRTEQFF. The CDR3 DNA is TGTGCCAGTACCGCGGGACAGGGTCGTACTGAGCAGTTCTTC.